This is a list of T cell receptor beta chains from one sample in a study of control samples from healthy donors and cancer patients. TCRdb keeps only in-frame clones here, not all; method: immunoSEQ multiplex PCR. The top ten clones hold roughly 14% of a sample with 90,000 or so clones, roughly 90% of them seen once. Specimen: blood. The receptors here all came from a woman in her seventies in good health. Each CDR3 is given with its conserved first and last residue. D genes are given only for firm matches.

d_gene	v_gene	len	j_gene	CDR3aa	CDR3nt
-	TRBV6-2/TRBV6-3	14	TRBJ1-5	CASSYSSNGQPQHF	TGTGCCAGCAGTTACTCCTCCAACGGCCAGCCCCAGCATTTT
TRBD2	TRBV7-2	15	TRBJ2-7	CASSSPGLAGDEQYF	TGTGCCAGCAGCTCGCCGGGACTAGCGGGAGACGAGCAGTACTTC
TRBD1	TRBV7-9	15	TRBJ1-1	CASSHRTGVDTEAFF	TGTGCCAGCAGCCACAGGACAGGGGTGGACACTGAAGCTTTCTTT
-	TRBV18	13	TRBJ2-5	CASSPPGQETQYF	TGTGCCAGCTCACCACCGGGCCAAGAGACCCAGTACTTC
-	TRBV18	16	TRBJ2-5	CASSPRPAQSQETQYF	TGTGCCAGCTCACCGAGACCGGCGCAAAGCCAAGAGACCCAGTACTTC
-	TRBV11-2	14	TRBJ2-1	CASSLSPRPPKQFF	TGTGCCAGCAGCTTATCCCCTCGCCCCCCTAAGCAGTTCTTC
TRBD1	TRBV5-8	14	TRBJ2-7	CASTLGQGPYEQYF	TGTGCCAGCACCTTGGGACAGGGTCCCTACGAGCAGTACTTC
TRBD1	TRBV27	21	TRBJ1-1	CAKTPSTGQGARTGLHTEAFF	TGTGCCAAAACCCCTTCTACGGGACAGGGGGCGCGAACGGGTCTGCACACTGAAGCTTTCTTT
-	TRBV14	14	TRBJ1-6	CASSQTGLDSPLHF	TGTGCCAGCAGCCAAACAGGGTTGGATTCACCCCTCCACTTT
TRBD2	TRBV29-1	14	TRBJ2-4	CSAGTSGSRDIQYF	TGCAGCGCCGGGACTAGCGGGAGCAGGGACATTCAGTACTTC
-	TRBV7-9	14	TRBJ1-5	CASSPGILEEPQHF	TGTGCCAGCAGCCCCGGAATTTTGGAAGAGCCCCAGCATTTT
-	TRBV7-9	13	TRBJ2-3	CASRSRAVDTQYF	TGTGCCAGCAGAAGCAGGGCAGTAGATACGCAGTATTTT